These 24 T cell receptor beta chains were sequenced from one sample in a study of T cells in Graves' hyperthyroidism and ophthalmopathy. Template material for amplifying TCR beta CDR3 regions consisted of RNA transcripts. An initial round of RT-PCR targeting the TCR CDR3 relied on the HTBI primer set. In TCRdb, the multiplex PCR reads were re-called with MiXCR into one record per CDR3 protein. The repertoire holds more than 300,000 distinct CDR3 sequences, with approximately 13% as singletons. The sample taken for sequencing was blood. The source is an older woman with Graves' hyperthyroidism.

This clonotype was detected only a few times. The CDR3 here is CASSSRGLRNIQYF. CDR3 DNA: TGTGCCAGCAGCAGCAGGGGGTTAAGGAACATTCAGTACTTC. The rearrangement links TRBV5-4 to TRBJ2-4; 7 bases agree with TRBD1. V was pared by 4 bases and J by 7 bases, with 8 bases of the junction left unmatched. The germline V gene encodes CDR1 SGHNT and CDR2 YYREEE (reference sequence). CDR3 size: 14 residues. Looking up the rest from reference TRBV5-4 and TRBJ2-4 gives the full variable domain: ETGVTQSPTHLIKTRGQQVTLRCSSQSGHNTVSWYQQALGQGPQFIFQYYREEENGRGNFPPRFSGLQFPNYSSELNVNALELDDSALYLCASSSRGLRNIQYFGAGTRLSVL.

This clonotype was seen a few times. This chain connects TRBV6-7 to TRBJ2-1; the D gene is possibly TRBD1 (5 bases). TRBV6-7 has ORF status, its function being uncertain. Between the trimmed V and J ends, which lost 6 bases and 12 bases, there was a span of 15 bases. The CDR3 contains 12 residues. The CDR3 reads CASRILGAGQFF. CDR3 nucleotides: TGTGCCAGCAGAATTTTAGGGGCAGGGCAGTTCTTC.

Only a few counts were recorded for this clonotype. The chain combines TRBV2 with TRBJ1-2, with 9 bases lining up with TRBD1. The length of the CDR3 is 14 residues. The V gene end was trimmed by 5 bases and the J gene end by 5 bases; junction bases not matched to a gene: 6. CDR1 is SNHLY and CDR2 is FYNNEI in the germline V gene. The CDR3: CASSKRQGDYGYTF. The CDR3 bases are TGTGCCAGCAGTAAAAGACAGGGGGATTATGGCTACACCTTC. Variable domain in full (rest from reference TRBV2 and TRBJ1-2): EPEVTQTPSHQVTQMGQEVILRCVPISNHLYFYWYRQILGQKVEFLVSFYNNEISEKSEIFDDQFSVERPDGSNFTLKIRSTKLEDSAMYFCASSKRQGDYGYTFGSGTRLTVV.

The chain links TRBV29-1 to TRBJ2-2, with 10 bases lining up with TRBD1. Germline lookup yields CDR1 SQVTM and CDR2 ANQGSEA. After removal of 7 bases from V and 9 bases from J, the junction contained 5 bases not matched to a gene. The CDR3 runs to 12 residues. CDR3 DNA sequence: TGCAGCGCTAGACAGGGGGCACGGGAGCTGTTTTTT. Protein product: CSARQGARELFF.

The chain is built from TRBV2 and TRBJ1-4; D gene unclear. Trimming removed 6 bases at V and 7 bases at J, with 12 bases between. Germline V gene sequence: CDR1 SNHLY, CDR2 FYNNEI. This CDR3 has 13 amino acids. The CDR3 DNA reads as TGTGCCAGCAGAGGGAATGGAGTTGAAAAACTGTTTTTT. This translates into CASRGNGVEKLFF.

The chain combines TRBV5-1 with TRBJ1-3, with 8 bases identical to TRBD1. CDR1 is SGHRS, CDR2 YFSETQ, per germline. The J segment lost 4 bases and the V segment lost 2 bases, leaving 11 bases of the junction unmatched. The CDR3 contains 17 residues. DNA for the CDR3: TGCGCCAGCAGCTTACAGACAGGGGCCAGGGCCGGAAACACCATATATTTT. It translates to CASSLQTGARAGNTIYF. Based on the CDR3 plus reference TRBV5-1 and TRBJ1-3, the full variable domain is KAGVTQTPRYLIKTRGQQVTLSCSPISGHRSVSWYQQTPGQGLQFLFEYFSETQRNKGNFPGRFSGRQFSNSRSEMNVSTLELGDSALYLCASSLQTGARAGNTIYFGEGSWLTVV.

Concerning this clonotype: This sequence may be a read error, since a much larger clone differs from it by one base. The chain links TRBV12-3 or TRBV12-4 to TRBJ1-5; a possible D gene is TRBD1 (6 bases). The CDR3 sequence is 14 residues long. V lost 6 bases and J lost 6, with 15 bases in between. In DNA, the CDR3 is TGTGCCAGCAGACGGACAGACCTCGGTCAGCCCCAGCATTTT. It specifies CASRRTDLGQPQHF.

V and J are TRBV6-1 and TRBJ2-3, with D hard to call. V was shortened by 7 bases and J by 4 bases, with 9 bases between the two germline ends. This CDR3 has 12 residues. The V gene's germline CDR1 is MNHNS and CDR2 SASEGT. The chain's CDR3 is CASTTPSDTQYF. DNA of the CDR3: TGTGCCAGCACCACGCCGTCAGATACGCAGTATTTT.

This chain connects TRBV11-2 to TRBJ1-3; D possibly corresponds to TRBD1 (5 bases). This CDR3 is built from 13 residues. Germline values: CDR1 SGHAT, CDR2 FQNNGV. Trimming took 5 bases from V and 6 from J, leaving 11 bases between them. CDR3 sequence reads: CASSQGLQNTIYF. CDR3 bases: TGTGCCAGCAGCCAGGGCCTACAAAACACCATATATTTT. Using reference TRBV11-2 and TRBJ1-3 for the parts outside the CDR3, the full variable domain is EAGVAQSPRYKIIEKRQSVAFWCNPISGHATLYWYQQILGQGPKLLIQFQNNGVVDDSQLPKDRFSAERLKGVDSTLKIQPAKLEDSAVYLCASSQGLQNTIYFGEGSWLTVV.

This clonotype has only a few counts. A single base separates this from a much larger clone, so it may be a read error. CDR3 nucleotides: TGTGCCACCAGCCGCCTAGCCGGGACCCGCAATGAGCAGTTCTTC. Amino acids: CATSRLAGTRNEQFF. The gene calls are TRBV15 and TRBJ2-1, with D perhaps TRBD1 or TRBD2 (5 bases each). This CDR3 is built from 15 residues. V lost 5 bases, J lost 6 bases, and 17 bases lay in between. The germline V gene encodes CDR1 LNHNV and CDR2 YYDKDF (reference sequence). Variable domain in full (rest from reference TRBV15 and TRBJ2-1): DAMVIQNPRYQVTQFGKPVTLSCSQTLNHNVMYWYQQKSSQAPKLLFHYYDKDFNNEADTPDNFQSRRPNTSFCFLDIRSPGLGDTAMYLCATSRLAGTRNEQFFGPGTRLTVL.

There are a few counts of this clonotype. The V gene is TRBV11-2, the J gene TRBJ2-1, with TRBD1 identical over 9 bases. Looked up from germline, CDR1 is SGHAT and CDR2 is FQNNGV. Trimming took 6 bases from V and 9 from J; bases not matched to a gene: 9. The CDR3 loop spans 14 amino acids. CDR3 region: CASSPGQGVSEQFF. The CDR3 region has the DNA TGTGCCAGCAGTCCGGGACAGGGTGTTAGTGAGCAGTTCTTC.

Worth noting for this clonotype: The junction departs from the called germline gene at one end, perhaps through a read error. CDR3 sequence (DNA): TGTACCAGCAGCTTATTTCGCGGGCAAGATAACGTCGAGCAGTACTTC. It codes for CTSSLFRGQDNVEQYF. V gene TRBV7-9 combines with J gene TRBJ2-7, with D maybe TRBD2 (5 bases). CDR3 length: 16 amino acids. Per the germline V gene, CDR1 is SEHNR and CDR2 is FQNEAQ (reference sequence).

This clonotype appeared many times. The chain has TRBV7-9 and TRBJ2-7, with TRBD2 identical over 12 bases. The junction had 5 bases not matched to a gene; V was cut back by 5 bases and J by 0 bases. Germline lookup yields CDR1 SEHNR and CDR2 FQNEAQ (reference sequence). The CDR3 length is 16 residues. Written as DNA, the CDR3 is TGTGCCAGCAGCCCAAGACTAGCGGGAGTCTCCTACGAGCAGTACTTC. Its protein product is CASSPRLAGVSYEQYF.

This clonotype occurred many times. The rearrangement joins TRBV11-3 to TRBJ2-1, with D perhaps TRBD2 (5 bases). Germline-derived CDR1 and CDR2 are SGHNT and YENEEA. CDR3 length: 14 residues. V was trimmed by 2 bases and J by 7 bases, leaving 12 bases between them. The CDR3 nucleotides read TGTGCCAGCAGCTTAAGAGTTGAGGGTAATGAGCAGTTCTTC. This gives the protein CASSLRVEGNEQFF.

This clonotype was recorded many times. The chain links TRBV27 to TRBJ2-3; TRBD1 agrees at 7 bases. The V gene end was trimmed by 0 bases and the J gene end by 4 bases; junction bases not matched to a gene: 13. The V gene's germline CDR1 is MNHEY and CDR2 SMNVEV (reference sequence). CDR3 length: 18 amino acids. CDR3 amino acids: CASSLSSRRQGVPDTQYF. The DNA for the CDR3 is TGTGCCAGCAGTTTATCGTCTCGGCGACAGGGCGTCCCAGATACGCAGTATTTT.

This clonotype was observed at least ten times. V usage is TRBV5-4 and J usage is TRBJ2-7; D gene uncertain. CDR3 length: 12 amino acids. The V and J ends lost 4 bases and 6 bases respectively, with 11 bases between them. Germline values: CDR1 SGHNT, CDR2 YYREEE (reference sequence). In DNA, the CDR3 is TGTGCCAGCAGCATTAGATCTGGCGAGCAGTACTTC. It encodes CASSIRSGEQYF.

This clonotype has ten or more counts. This chain links TRBV28 with TRBJ1-2; 10 bases line up with TRBD1. CDR1 is MDHEN and CDR2 is SYDVKM in the germline V gene. J was trimmed by 6 bases and V by 1 base; bases with no gene match: 8. The CDR3 contains 16 residues. The CDR3 DNA reads TGTGCCAGCAGTTTATTTGGGGGACAGGGGAAGGATGGCTACACCTTC. Translating it yields CASSLFGGQGKDGYTF.

This clonotype showed up many times. This chain links TRBV18 with TRBJ2-1; perhaps TRBD2 as D (6 bases). Germline CDR1 KGHSH, CDR2 LQKENI. The CDR3 totals 15 residues. The V end was cut by 3 bases, the J end by 4 bases, with 13 bases between. The CDR3: CASSPGSGPYNEQFF. The DNA of the CDR3 is TGTGCCAGCTCACCGGGTAGCGGTCCTTACAATGAGCAGTTCTTC. The full variable domain, its missing parts supplied by reference TRBV18 and TRBJ2-1, is NAGVMQNPRHLVRRRGQEARLRCSPMKGHSHVYWYRQLPEEGLKFMVYLQKENIIDESGMPKERFSAEFPKEGPSILRIQQVVRGDSAAYFCASSPGSGPYNEQFFGPGTRLTVL.

In this sample, this clonotype turned up a few times. The chain carries TRBV20-1 and TRBJ2-1; D may be TRBD2 (6 bases). The CDR3 consists of 13 residues. Between the trimmed V and J ends, which lost 4 bases and 4 bases, there was a span of 11 bases. The germline CDR1 and CDR2 sequences are DFQATT and SNEGSKA (reference sequence). The CDR3 sequence is CSAKIAVYNEQFF. The DNA for the CDR3 is TGCAGTGCTAAGATAGCGGTATACAATGAGCAGTTCTTC.

Many counts were recorded for this clonotype. The chain recombines TRBV5-1 with TRBJ1-1; D possibly corresponds to TRBD1 (5 bases). The CDR3 spans 15 residues. From germline, CDR1 is SGHRS and CDR2 YFSETQ. The ends were cut back, 0 bases at V and 4 bases at J, with 13 bases in the middle. CDR3 coding DNA: TGCGCCAGCAGCTTGGAGGACAATCACCGCACTGAAGCTTTCTTT. Amino acids: CASSLEDNHRTEAFF.

About this clonotype: A single base separates this from a much larger clone, so it may be a read error. J is TRBJ2-4 and V is TRBV11-2; the D is unclear. The CDR3 totals 15 residues. Germline V gives CDR1 SGHAT, CDR2 FQNNGV. CDR3 DNA: TGTGCCAGCAGCCCAGAGGTGGGCAGGAAAAACATTCAGCACTTC. Protein product: CASSPEVGRKNIQHF.

This clonotype has only a few counts. This rearrangement joins TRBV11-2 to TRBJ1-3; D not certain. V was cut by 3 bases and J by 4 bases, with 13 bases left in between. Germline CDR1 reads SGHAT; CDR2 reads FQNNGV. This CDR3 is 15 amino acids long. The CDR3 DNA sequence: TGTGCCAGCAGCTTGAATACGGCCGCCGGAAACACCATATATTTT. This gives the protein CASSLNTAAGNTIYF.

The chain is built from TRBV19 and TRBJ1-5; D may be TRBD1 (6 bases). The V gene's germline CDR1 is LNHDA and CDR2 SQIVND (reference sequence). V was shortened by 3 bases and J by 7 bases, with 19 bases between the two germline ends. The CDR3 runs to 16 residues. Here the CDR3 reads CASSIPWQGRVQPQHF. The CDR3 region has the DNA TGTGCCAGTAGTATCCCCTGGCAGGGGCGAGTCCAGCCCCAGCATTTT.

This clonotype has a single count. The chain employs TRBV20-1 and TRBJ1-1; no firm D call. The V end was cut by 0 bases, the J end by 8 bases, with 13 bases between. This CDR3 region has 13 residues. Germline-derived CDR1 and CDR2 are DFQATT and SNEGSKA (reference sequence). CDR3 DNA sequence: TGCAGTGCTAGAGATGGTGACCCTCCCGAAGCTTTCTTT. Its protein is CSARDGDPPEAFF.